These 26 T cell receptor beta chains were sequenced from one sample in a study of T cells in Graves' hyperthyroidism and ophthalmopathy. Amplification targeted TCR beta CDR3 regions from RNA transcripts. First-round RT-PCR with HTBI primers amplified the TCR CDR3 region. TCRdb processed the multiplex PCR reads anew with MiXCR; each CDR3 protein has one entry. Here the sample spans around 400,000 distinct CDR3 sequences, 13% being singletons. The sample consisted of blood. The receptors derive from a woman younger than 35 with Graves' hyperthyroidism.

This clonotype was counted many times. The chain uses TRBV6-2 or TRBV6-3 and TRBJ1-2, with a weak D call TRBD1 (5 bases). This CDR3 is 14 amino acids long. CDR1 MNHEY and CDR2 SVGEGT come from the germline V gene. The V end was cut by 2 bases, the J end by 8 bases, with 15 bases between. In DNA form, the CDR3 reads TGTGCCAGCAGTTACCAATTGCAGGGAGGGGGCTACACCTTC. This encodes CASSYQLQGGGYTF.

This clonotype was seen at least ten times. The chain employs TRBV11-2 and TRBJ2-1; no firm D call. The CDR3 has 14 residues. The germline V gene encodes CDR1 SGHAT and CDR2 FQNNGV. V shed 5 bases and J shed 6 bases, with 14 bases lying between them. In nucleotides, the CDR3 is TGTGCCAGCAGCCCGCAAACTGTATCCAATGAGCAGTTCTTC. This sequence encodes CASSPQTVSNEQFF.

This clonotype was detected ten times or more. This chain links TRBV28 with TRBJ1-6, with 9 bases fitting TRBD1. V lost 7 bases, J lost 11 bases, and 6 bases stayed unmatched. The germline CDR1 and CDR2 sequences are MDHEN and SYDVKM. The CDR3 sequence is 13 residues long. The CDR3 reads CASKRDRVAPLHF. In DNA, the CDR3 is TGTGCCAGCAAGAGGGACAGGGTTGCACCCCTCCACTTT.

The chain is built from TRBV7-2 and TRBJ1-3, with a tentative D call TRBD1 (5 bases). The CDR3 consists of 18 residues. Germline assignment: CDR1 SGHTA and CDR2 FQGNSA. Between the trimmed V and J ends, which lost 0 bases and 0 bases, there was a span of 15 bases. CDR3 protein: CASSLAGGFSSSGNTIYF. DNA for the CDR3: TGTGCCAGCAGCTTAGCGGGGGGTTTCTCTAGCTCTGGAAACACCATATATTTT.

This clonotype has ten or more counts. The J gene is TRBJ2-7, the V gene TRBV20-1, with unresolved D. Germline V CDR1 and CDR2: DFQATT, SNEGSKA (reference sequence). The V and J ends lost 4 bases and 0 bases respectively, with 19 bases between them. The CDR3 has 16 amino acids. The CDR3 loop is CSAITPRALSSYEQYF. Here the CDR3 DNA reads TGCAGTGCTATCACGCCACGGGCCCTCTCCTCCTACGAGCAGTACTTC.

A note on this clonotype: A much larger clonotype is one base distant, so this may be a read error. The gene calls are TRBV30 and TRBJ1-1; TRBD1 agrees at 8 bases. Germline V gives CDR1 GTSNPN, CDR2 SVGIG (reference sequence). This CDR3 region has 13 residues. The CDR3 reads CAWRSGGKTEALF. The DNA of the CDR3 is TGTGCCTGGAGGTCAGGGGGCAAGACTGAAGCTCTCTTT.

The table lists this clonotype with many counts. The chain uses TRBV7-8 and TRBJ1-6, with D possibly matching TRBD1 (5 bases). Trimming left V 5 bases short and J 7 bases short, with 15 bases between. The CDR3 runs 15 residues. Germline V gives CDR1 SGHVS, CDR2 FQNEAQ. This CDR3 reads CASSTWEGANSPLHF. The CDR3 nucleotides read TGTGCCAGCAGCACTTGGGAAGGGGCCAATTCACCCCTCCACTTT.

This CDR3 is CASSQWGLSTHEQYF. The DNA for the CDR3 is TGTGCCAGCAGCCAATGGGGTTTGAGCACCCACGAGCAGTACTTC. The rearrangement uses TRBV11-2 and TRBJ2-7; D uncertain. CDR3 length equals 15 residues. Germline CDR1 reads SGHAT; CDR2 reads FQNNGV. V lost 5 bases and J lost 5, with 19 bases in between.

This clonotype came up a few times. DNA of the CDR3: TGCGCCAGCAGCTTGGATTTTGTCGGGGAGACCCAGTACTTC. Its protein is CASSLDFVGETQYF. The chain couples TRBV5-1 to TRBJ2-5; D not certain. The CDR3 sequence is 14 residues long. Germline V lookup: CDR1 SGHRS, CDR2 YFSETQ. Trimming pared 0 bases from V and 5 bases from J, leaving 11 bases between.

In this sample, this clonotype turned up many times. This chain uses TRBV28 with TRBJ1-2; 7 bases are shared with TRBD1. Trimming took 3 bases from V and 8 from J; bases not matched to a gene: 15. The CDR3 has 16 amino acids. CDR1 MDHEN and CDR2 SYDVKM come from the germline V gene. The CDR3 reads CASSFIGGQGDHGYTF. The CDR3 nucleotides read TGTGCCAGCAGTTTTATTGGCGGGCAGGGGGATCACGGCTACACCTTC.

Of note for this clonotype: The junction shows a germline mismatch at one end, possibly a read error. The chain links TRBV29-1 to TRBJ1-4; 8 nucleotides match TRBD1. The CDR3 covers 16 residues. Germline-derived CDR1 and CDR2 are SQVTM and ANQGSEA. CDR3 DNA sequence: TGCAGCGTCACGGGATTGCAGGGGGCTCGAGCTGAAGAACTGTTTTTT. It translates to CSVTGLQGARAEELFF.

This clonotype was counted at least ten times. The chain joins TRBV2 to TRBJ1-2, with TRBD1 identical over 10 bases. From germline, CDR1 is SNHLY and CDR2 FYNNEI. V lost 6 bases and J lost 4; bases outside the gene matches: 8. CDR3 length: 15 amino acids. The CDR3 region is CASRADRGRVYGYTF. CDR3 nucleotide sequence: TGTGCCAGCAGAGCAGACAGGGGGCGGGTCTATGGCTACACCTTC.

This clonotype was observed at least ten times. The V and J genes are TRBV20-1 and TRBJ1-2; 7 nucleotides match TRBD1. V gave up 3 bases and J gave up 4 bases; unmatched junction bases: 20. In germline, CDR1 is DFQATT, CDR2 SNEGSKA (reference sequence). The CDR3 runs to 18 residues. The CDR3 sequence is CSASGQAEGGNIFYGYTF. CDR3 bases: TGCAGTGCTAGTGGCCAGGCGGAAGGGGGCAATATCTTCTATGGCTACACCTTC.

The sample holds a few counts of this clonotype. The chain uses TRBV5-4 and TRBJ2-7; D is uncertain. Germline CDR1 and CDR2: SGHNT and YYREEE (reference sequence). There are 14 residues in the CDR3. The ends were cut back, 1 base at V and 0 bases at J, with 8 bases in the middle. CDR3 amino acids: CASSLIVSSYEQYF. The CDR3 coding sequence is TGTGCCAGCAGCTTGATAGTCTCCTCCTACGAGCAGTACTTC.

The table lists this clonotype with a few counts. This rearrangement joins TRBV5-5 to TRBJ2-1; D perhaps matches TRBD2 (5 bases). Trimming pared 1 base from V and 10 bases from J, leaving 12 bases between. The CDR3 is made up of 13 amino acids. From germline, CDR1 is SGHKS and CDR2 YYEKEE (reference sequence). CDR3 sequence: CASSLLSIAEQFF. CDR3 nucleotide sequence: TGTGCCAGCAGCTTGCTATCCATAGCGGAGCAGTTCTTC.

This clonotype was observed many times. V is TRBV30 and J is TRBJ1-5; D is uncertain. Trimming cost V 0 bases and J 4 bases, with 10 bases left between them. Germline values: CDR1 GTSNPN, CDR2 SVGIG (reference sequence). CDR3 length: 14 residues. The CDR3 DNA reads as TGTGCCTGGAGTGTACTCCCAGAAAATCAGCCCCAGCATTTT. Translated: CAWSVLPENQPQHF. The full variable domain, completed using reference TRBV30 and TRBJ1-5, is SQTIHQWPATLVQPVGSPLSLECTVEGTSNPNLYWYRQAAGRGLQLLFYSVGIGQISSEVPQNLSASRPQDRQFILSSKKLLLSDSGFYLCAWSVLPENQPQHFGDGTRLSIL.

This clonotype was detected many times. The genes are TRBV7-9 and TRBJ1-1, with D possibly matching TRBD1 (5 bases). CDR3 length equals 13 residues. V lost 6 bases to trimming and J lost 2 bases, with 10 bases between them. The germline V gene has CDR1 SEHNR and CDR2 FQNEAQ (reference sequence). CDR3 amino acids: CASRRDGNTEAFF. The CDR3 coding sequence is TGTGCCAGCAGGCGGGACGGCAACACTGAAGCTTTCTTT.

This clonotype occurred many times. This chain connects TRBV2 to TRBJ2-7, with 7 bases matching TRBD1. V gave up 6 bases and J gave up 2 bases; unmatched junction bases: 10. Germline values: CDR1 SNHLY, CDR2 FYNNEI. The CDR3 consists of 15 residues. In nucleotides, the CDR3 is TGTGCCAGCAGCCCGGGACAGCTCTTAGCCTACGAGCAGTACTTC. This codes for CASSPGQLLAYEQYF.

This clonotype was recorded many times. The chain carries TRBV24-1 and TRBJ1-2; the D is unclear. V lost 9 bases, J lost 2 bases, and 12 bases lay in between. The germline CDR1 and CDR2 sequences are KGHDR and SFDVKD. The CDR3 covers 13 residues. The CDR3 is CATASPPNYGYTF. In DNA form, the CDR3 reads TGTGCCACCGCCAGCCCGCCCAACTATGGCTACACCTTC.

This clonotype was seen repeatedly, ten times or more. The gene calls are TRBV11-2 and TRBJ2-3; 11 positions agree with TRBD1. Trimming removed 5 bases from V and 5 bases from J; junction bases left unmatched: 9. This CDR3 region has 16 residues. Germline V gives CDR1 SGHAT, CDR2 FQNNGV. The CDR3 DNA is TGTGCCAGCAGCAATGTCCCGGGACAGGGGGAAGATACGCAGTATTTT. It yields the protein CASSNVPGQGEDTQYF.

This clonotype was counted at least ten times. This sequence joins TRBV6-5 and TRBJ2-3; D is unclear. CDR1 MNHEY and CDR2 SVGAGI come from the germline V gene. The CDR3 has 17 residues. Trimming cost V 2 bases and J 8 bases, with 23 bases left between them. CDR3 amino acids: CASSYNPASHLSGTQYF. CDR3 sequence (DNA): TGTGCCAGCAGTTACAACCCGGCGTCTCACTTATCGGGTACGCAGTATTTT.

This clonotype was counted at least ten times. The V call is TRBV11-2, the J call TRBJ2-1; 7 bases are shared with TRBD1. After removal of 3 bases from V and 9 bases from J, the junction contained 11 bases not matched to a gene. The CDR3 totals 15 residues. Per germline, CDR1 SGHAT and CDR2 FQNNGV. CDR3 bases: TGTGCCAGCAGCTTGATCCGGGACAGCGCGCGTGAGCAGTTCTTC. Translated: CASSLIRDSAREQFF.

This clonotype was picked up many times. The V call is TRBV6-5, the J call TRBJ1-1; no definite D call. This CDR3 has 13 amino acids. Germline loops: CDR1 MNHEY, CDR2 SVGAGI. Trimming took off 2 bases at V and 6 bases at J, with 10 bases between the two ends. The CDR3 protein is CASSYGGRAEAFF. The CDR3 nucleotides are TGTGCCAGCAGTTACGGAGGGAGGGCTGAAGCTTTCTTT.

This clonotype was observed a handful of times. This CDR3 is CASSGLGGGMNTEAFF. The CDR3 bases are TGTGCCAGCAGCGGCTTGGGGGGGGGGATGAACACTGAAGCTTTCTTT. The V call is TRBV14, the J call TRBJ1-1; possible D gene TRBD1, 5 bases. V dropped 5 bases and J dropped 0 bases, with 16 bases sitting between them. Per the germline V gene, CDR1 is SGHDN and CDR2 is FVKESK. The CDR3 contains 16 residues.

This clonotype was seen many times. The chain carries TRBV20-1 and TRBJ1-1; 10 bases agree with TRBD1. The length of the CDR3 is 15 residues. V shed 1 base and J 5 bases; nucleotides not matched to a gene: 7. The V gene's germline CDR1 is DFQATT and CDR2 SNEGSKA (reference sequence). The CDR3 spells CSARGPGQGRTEAFF. The CDR3 DNA reads TGCAGTGCTAGAGGACCGGGACAGGGGAGGACTGAAGCTTTCTTT.

In this sample, this clonotype turned up many times. As DNA, the CDR3 is TGCGCCAGCAGCTCCGACGGACAGGGCGGACAGCCCCAGCATTTT. Protein sequence: CASSSDGQGGQPQHF. The rearrangement uses TRBV5-1 and TRBJ1-5, with 8 bases that match TRBD1. V dropped 3 bases and J dropped 7; count of bases not matched to a gene: 9. The CDR3 is 15 residues long. Germline-derived CDR1 and CDR2 are SGHRS and YFSETQ.